Listed below are T cell receptor beta chains from one sample, sequenced in a study of T cell repertoires and HLA-DP antigens. Antigen specificity for these receptors is unknown. This table comes from immunoSEQ multiplex PCR, and its TCRdb copy is limited to in-frame clones, with some not included. There are some 120,000 clones in the sample; more than 85% occur only once, and less than 0.35% lies in the top ten. The sample consisted of CD4+ T cells from PBMCs. Source of these receptors: a woman between 18 and 29 years old in good health and CMV-seronegative. Each CDR3 is given with its conserved first and last residue. A D gene is named only where the DNA matches it firmly. Size values are once, few and many counts, or a class for expanded clones, and some rows have none.

>-|TRBV4-3|-|13|TRBJ1-3
CASSQDQGHTIYF
TGCGCCAGCAGCCAAGATCAGGGGCACACCATATATTTT
>TRBD1|TRBV28|-|15|TRBJ2-6
CASSFGTGRTNVLTF
TGTGCCAGCAGTTTCGGGACAGGAAGGACCAACGTCCTGACTTTC
>-|TRBV18|-|18|TRBJ2-3
CASSPIGKHLKSTDTQYF
TGTGCCAGCTCACCGATCGGTAAGCACCTGAAAAGCACAGATACGCAGTATTTT
>TRBD2|TRBV5-1|-|15|TRBJ2-2
CASSLVGLDTGELFF
TGCGCCAGCAGCTTGGTTGGACTAGACACCGGGGAGCTGTTTTTT
>-|TRBV9|-|14|TRBJ2-3
CASSVGGPPDTQYF
TGTGCCAGCAGCGTAGGGGGGCCCCCAGATACGCAGTATTTT
>-|TRBV18|-|13|TRBJ1-2
CASSNYREYGYTF
TGTGCCAGCTCAAACTACAGGGAGTATGGCTACACCTTC
>TRBD1|TRBV19|-|13|TRBJ1-2
CATGTGDTLGYTF
TGTGCCACGGGGACAGGGGATACCCTGGGCTACACCTTC
>TRBD2|TRBV27|-|15|TRBJ2-7
CASSLTSGRLYEQYF
TGTGCCAGCAGCCTTACTAGCGGGAGGTTGTACGAGCAGTACTTC
>-|TRBV10-3|-|13|TRBJ2-3
CAISYTGSDTQYF
TGTGCCATCAGTTACACTGGGTCAGATACGCAGTATTTT
>-|TRBV7-6|-|14|TRBJ2-3
CASSFVPSTDTQYF
TGTGCCAGCAGCTTCGTCCCTAGCACAGATACGCAGTATTTT
>-|TRBV23-1|-|16|TRBJ2-6
CASSHNRVTGANVLTF
TGCGCCAGCAGTCACAATCGGGTGACTGGGGCCAACGTCCTGACTTTC
>-|TRBV7-9|-|11|TRBJ2-1
CASRQYNEQFF
TGTGCCAGCAGACAATACAATGAGCAGTTCTTC
>TRBD1|TRBV11-2|-|16|TRBJ1-2
CASSLGSRGRGYGYTF
TGTGCCAGCAGCTTGGGTTCGAGGGGGCGCGGCTATGGCTACACCTTC
>-|TRBV11-2|-|16|TRBJ1-3
CASSLREGSPGNTIYF
TGTGCCAGCAGCTTACGGGAGGGGTCCCCTGGAAACACCATATATTTT
>-|TRBV4-2|-|17|TRBJ2-1
CASSQEGPAGDYNEQFF
TGTGCCAGCAGCCAAGAGGGGCCGGCGGGTGATTACAATGAGCAGTTCTTC
>TRBD1|TRBV2|-|16|TRBJ1-5
CASSMTGAGSNQPQHF
TGTGCCAGCAGCATGACAGGGGCGGGGAGCAATCAGCCCCAGCATTTT
>-|TRBV13|-|14|TRBJ1-2
CASSSIGGDYGYTF
TGTGCCAGCAGCTCGATCGGGGGAGACTATGGCTACACCTTC
>TRBD1|TRBV6-1|-|15|TRBJ1-5
CASSEADRIAEPQHF
TGTGCCAGCAGTGAAGCGGACAGGATCGCGGAGCCCCAGCATTTT
>TRBD1|TRBV27|-|18|TRBJ2-6
CASSSSGTGLPGANVLTF
TGTGCCAGCAGTTCTTCCGGGACAGGCCTGCCAGGGGCCAACGTCCTGACTTTC
>TRBD2|TRBV29-1|-|16|TRBJ2-3
CSVEGRLAASTDTQYF
TGCAGCGTTGAAGGCCGACTAGCTGCTAGCACAGATACGCAGTATTTT
>-|TRBV5-1|few|15|TRBJ2-2
CASSGGTVSTGELFF
TGCGCCAGCAGCGGTGGGACCGTCTCCACCGGGGAGCTGTTTTTT
>-|TRBV2|-|12|TRBJ2-1
CASVAQGKEQFF
TGTGCCAGCGTAGCCCAGGGAAAGGAGCAGTTCTTC
>TRBD1|TRBV18|-|16|TRBJ1-1
CASSLNLQGVDTEAFF
TGTGCCAGCTCACTTAACTTACAGGGGGTAGACACTGAAGCTTTCTTT
>-|TRBV28|-|16|TRBJ2-2
CASSQWGRRNTGELFF
TGTGCCAGCAGCCAGTGGGGGAGGAGGAACACCGGGGAGCTGTTTTTT
>-|TRBV27|-|18|TRBJ1-3
CASSPLALGQNSGNTIYF
TGTGCCAGCAGTCCCCTTGCTTTGGGGCAGAACTCTGGAAACACCATATATTTT
>-|TRBV27|-|15|TRBJ2-3
CASSPTTRGTDTQYF
TGTGCCAGCAGTCCAACGACTCGGGGCACAGATACGCAGTATTTT
>-|TRBV30|-|15|TRBJ1-5
CAWSQGPYSNQPQHF
TGTGCCTGGAGTCAGGGCCCTTATAGCAATCAGCCCCAGCATTTT
>-|TRBV9|-|15|TRBJ1-2
CASSPSGNLGYGYTF
TGTGCCAGCAGCCCCTCAGGGAATTTGGGCTATGGCTACACCTTC
>TRBD1|TRBV10-3|once|16|TRBJ1-5
CAISESLAGGGQPQHF
TGTGCCATCAGTGAGTCGTTAGCAGGGGGCGGTCAGCCCCAGCATTTT
>-|TRBV19|-|15|TRBJ1-5
CASSILRNTNQPQHF
TGTGCCAGTAGTATCCTCCGGAACACCAATCAGCCCCAGCATTTT
>-|TRBV28|-|15|TRBJ2-3
CASSSRGGSTDTQYF
TGTGCCAGCAGTTCGCGTGGGGGTAGCACAGATACGCAGTATTTT
>-|TRBV7-6|-|14|TRBJ1-6
CASSLNPDGSPLHF
TGTGCCAGCAGCTTAAACCCGGACGGCTCACCCCTCCACTTT
>-|TRBV7-2|-|13|TRBJ1-1
CASSNRMNTEAFF
TGTGCCAGCAGCAATCGGATGAACACTGAAGCTTTCTTT
>-|TRBV2|-|17|TRBJ1-1
CASSPRGGPGSNTEAFF
TGTGCCAGCAGCCCCCGAGGGGGGCCAGGGTCGAACACTGAAGCTTTCTTT
>-|TRBV5-1|once|13|TRBJ1-4
CASSHRTNEKLFF
TGCGCCAGCAGTCACAGAACTAATGAAAAACTGTTTTTT
>TRBD2|TRBV11-2|-|15|TRBJ2-5
CASSTLAGGRETQYF
TGTGCCAGCAGCACACTAGCGGGAGGTAGGGAGACCCAGTACTTC
>-|TRBV4-1|-|15|TRBJ2-4
CASSHGVATKNIQYF
TGCGCCAGCAGCCATGGGGTCGCAACCAAAAACATTCAGTACTTC
>-|TRBV7-2|-|13|TRBJ1-1
CASSLAENTEAFF
TGTGCCAGCAGCTTAGCGGAGAACACTGAAGCTTTCTTT
>TRBD1|TRBV7-2|-|13|TRBJ1-2
CASTTGTGYGYTF
TGTGCCAGCACCACCGGGACAGGCTATGGCTACACCTTC
>-|TRBV18|-|13|TRBJ1-5
CASSPSVSQPQHF
TGTGCCAGCTCACCCTCCGTATCGCAGCCCCAGCATTTT
>-|TRBV5-1|-|14|TRBJ2-5
CASSPSRVQETQYF
TGCGCCAGCAGCCCTTCCAGGGTACAAGAGACCCAGTACTTC
>-|TRBV11-2|-|13|TRBJ2-5
CASSLVFRETQYF
TGTGCCAGCAGCTTAGTCTTCCGGGAGACCCAGTACTTC
>TRBD1|TRBV7-9|-|15|TRBJ1-2
CASSLNPGQGDGYTF
TGTGCCAGCAGCCTAAACCCCGGACAGGGAGATGGCTACACCTTC
>TRBD2|TRBV7-9|-|14|TRBJ2-1
CASSLGGGLNEQFF
TGTGCCAGCAGCTTAGGGGGAGGGCTTAATGAGCAGTTCTTC
>TRBD1|TRBV27|-|15|TRBJ1-1
CASSLPGQGRLEAFF
TGTGCCAGCAGTTTACCGGGACAGGGGCGCCTTGAAGCTTTCTTT
>-|TRBV28|-|14|TRBJ1-3
CASSSKKGRNTIYF
TGTGCCAGCAGTTCCAAGAAGGGAAGAAACACCATATATTTT
>-|TRBV5-4|once|15|TRBJ1-2
CASSFKARIDYGYTF
TGTGCCAGCAGCTTTAAGGCCAGGATAGACTATGGCTACACCTTC
>-|TRBV5-1|-|13|TRBJ2-2
CASSSRVTGELFF
TGCGCCAGCAGCTCCCGCGTCACCGGGGAGCTGTTTTTT
>TRBD2|TRBV7-9|-|16|TRBJ2-5
CASSLPSGGRQETQYF
TGTGCCAGCAGCTTGCCTAGCGGGGGGCGCCAAGAGACCCAGTACTTC
>-|TRBV11-2|-|14|TRBJ1-2
CASSSDLPSYGYTF
TGTGCCAGCAGCTCAGACCTCCCGTCCTATGGCTACACCTTC
>-|TRBV2|-|15|TRBJ2-2
CASNGRGRNTGELFF
TGTGCCAGCAACGGACGGGGGCGGAACACCGGGGAGCTGTTTTTT
>-|TRBV5-1|-|14|TRBJ2-3
CASSFDRSTDTQYF
TGCGCCAGCAGCTTCGACAGATCCACAGATACGCAGTATTTT
>-|TRBV6-6|few|15|TRBJ1-5
CASSYSHLSNQPQHF
TGTGCCAGCAGTTACTCGCATCTTAGCAATCAGCCCCAGCATTTT
>TRBD1|TRBV2|-|16|TRBJ1-3
CASSGRGRDSGNTIYF
TGTGCCAGCAGTGGAAGGGGGCGGGACTCTGGAAACACCATATATTTT
>-|TRBV18|once|13|TRBJ2-3
CASSHGNTDTQYF
TGTGCCAGCTCACACGGTAACACAGATACGCAGTATTTT
>-|TRBV27|-|15|TRBJ1-2
CASSLWVERPYGYTF
TGTGCCAGCAGTTTATGGGTGGAGAGGCCTTATGGCTACACCTTC
>-|TRBV28|-|15|TRBJ1-5
CASSFPQGSNQPQHF
TGTGCCAGCAGTTTCCCACAGGGCAGCAATCAGCCCCAGCATTTT